This entry lists 30 T cell receptor beta chains sequenced from one sample in a study of shared T cell receptors in the human thymus. Here immunoSEQ multiplex PCR was the method, and the copy in TCRdb shows in-frame clones only, minus some. The top ten hold about 0.0094% of the sample, which has more than 550,000 clones, about 89% seen once. This same sample was also taken into another study, of human thymus T cells.

The source material was thymocytes. These receptors were obtained from a boy younger than two with a congenital heart defect.

The V gene is TRBV27, the J gene TRBJ1-5, with 9 bases matching TRBD1. V gave up 8 bases and J gave up 5 bases; unmatched junction bases: 7. Germline V lookup: CDR1 MNHEY, CDR2 SMNVEV (reference sequence). The CDR3 contains 14 residues. For the CDR3, the DNA is TGTGCCAGCGGCAACAGGGGGCCAGATCAGCCCCAGCATTTT. This gives the protein CASGNRGPDQPQHF.

V is TRBV27 and J is TRBJ2-3, with D tentatively TRBD2 (5 bases). CDR3 length: 13 residues. Between the trimmed V and J ends, which lost 7 bases and 1 base, there was a span of 9 bases. The germline V gene has CDR1 MNHEY and CDR2 SMNVEV (reference sequence). The CDR3: CASNMRGTDTQYF. The CDR3 DNA reads TGTGCCAGCAACATGCGGGGCACAGATACGCAGTATTTT.

V and J are TRBV15 and TRBJ1-3; tentative D call: TRBD1 (5 bases). CDR3 length: 15 residues. Per the germline V gene, CDR1 is LNHNV and CDR2 is YYDKDF (reference sequence). Trimming shortened V by 4 bases and J by 0 bases, and 10 bases separated the two germline ends. The CDR3 sequence is CATSTKQVSGNTIYF. CDR3 sequence (DNA): TGTGCCACCAGCACCAAACAGGTCTCTGGAAACACCATATATTTT.

This chain links TRBV13 with TRBJ2-5; a possible D gene is TRBD2 (6 bases). This CDR3 has 16 amino acids. With 5 bases removed from V and 2 bases from J, the gap between germline ends came to 18 bases. Germline CDR1 PRHDT, CDR2 FYEKMQ (reference sequence). The CDR3: CASSESDLGLQETQYF. The CDR3 DNA is TGTGCCAGCAGCGAATCGGATTTGGGACTGCAAGAGACCCAGTACTTC.

This chain uses TRBV9 with TRBJ2-7, with TRBD2 identical over 11 bases. Germline-derived CDR1 and CDR2 are SGDLS and YYNGEE. V shed 4 bases, J shed 0 bases, and the junction held 12 bases outside the gene matches. The CDR3 totals 18 residues. The CDR3 DNA sequence: TGTGCCAGCAGCCCCCGACTAGCGGGATCCCTTGGCTCCTACGAGCAGTACTTC. Amino acid sequence: CASSPRLAGSLGSYEQYF.

The chain uses TRBV7-9 and TRBJ1-5; no reliable D call. The germline gives CDR1 SEHNR, CDR2 FQNEAQ (reference sequence). There are 12 residues in the CDR3. The V end was cut by 5 bases, the J end by 1 base, with 3 bases between. The CDR3 DNA reads as TGTGCCAGCAGCGGCAGCAATCAGCCCCAGCATTTT. Amino acids: CASSGSNQPQHF.

The CDR3: CASSQPGTAHYNEQFF. Here the CDR3 DNA reads TGCGCCAGCAGCCAGCCGGGGACAGCTCACTACAATGAGCAGTTCTTC. The chain recombines TRBV4-3 with TRBJ2-1; TRBD1 matches 7 bases. CDR1 and CDR2 from the germline V gene are LGHNA and YSLEER. The CDR3 spans 16 residues. V trimming: 3 bases; J trimming: 3 bases; junction bases outside the gene matches: 8.

The table lists this clone with a few counts. J is TRBJ1-2 and V is TRBV7-2; D possibly corresponds to TRBD1 (6 bases). Germline CDR1 is SGHTA and CDR2 is FQGNSA. The V gene lost 5 bases and the J gene lost 7 bases, with 11 bases spanning the gap. CDR3 length equals 12 residues. The DNA of the CDR3 is TGTGCCAGCAGCAACGGGACATTTGGCTACACCTTC. Its translation is CASSNGTFGYTF.

V gene TRBV4-1 combines with J gene TRBJ2-1, with 8 bases aligning to TRBD1. CDR3 length: 17 amino acids. Trimming cost V 5 bases and J 1 base; bases outside gene matches: 10. Germline CDR1 MGHRA, CDR2 YSYEKL. CDR3 region: CASSAPGQVFSYNEQFF. The CDR3 DNA follows: TGCGCCAGCAGCGCCCCGGGACAGGTTTTTTCCTACAATGAGCAGTTCTTC.

The chain uses TRBV5-1 and TRBJ2-1; D perhaps matches TRBD2 (6 bases). Germline CDR1 reads SGHRS; CDR2 reads YFSETQ. This CDR3 spans 18 amino acids. Trimming removed 4 bases at V and 0 bases at J, with 20 bases between. The CDR3 loop reads CASSGGLADPSSYNEQFF. DNA of the CDR3: TGCGCCAGCAGCGGCGGATTAGCGGATCCCAGCTCCTACAATGAGCAGTTCTTC.

The chain is built from TRBV15 and TRBJ2-7; 7 bases align to TRBD2. Germline V lookup: CDR1 LNHNV, CDR2 YYDKDF (reference sequence). The CDR3 runs to 16 residues. The V and J ends lost 5 bases and 2 bases, in that order; junction bases with no gene match: 12. The CDR3 DNA sequence: TGTGCCACCAGCTTCCGTCTAGCGGTTCGTCCCTACGAGCAGTACTTC. Its protein is CATSFRLAVRPYEQYF.

Here the CDR3 reads CASSPRPTTTYEQYF. As DNA, the CDR3 is TGTGCCAGCTCACCACGTCCCACAACCACCTACGAGCAGTACTTC. The chain combines TRBV18 with TRBJ2-7; D gene unclear. CDR1 is KGHSH, CDR2 LQKENI, per germline. Trimming shortened V by 1 base and J by 2 bases, and 12 bases separated the two germline ends. This CDR3 has 15 residues.

The CDR3 sequence: CASSSIALTSRVYNEQFF. In DNA form, the CDR3 reads TGCGCCAGCAGCTCAATAGCGTTAACCTCACGGGTCTACAATGAGCAGTTCTTC. This chain connects TRBV5-1 to TRBJ2-1; D perhaps matches TRBD2 (5 bases). Deletions cut 3 bases from V and 3 bases from J, with 22 bases between. Looked up from germline, CDR1 is SGHRS and CDR2 is YFSETQ. The CDR3 is 18 residues long.

This chain connects TRBV4-3 to TRBJ2-2, with TRBD2 matching 7 bases. CDR1 LGHNA and CDR2 YSLEER come from the germline V gene. Trimming took 0 bases from V and 6 from J; bases not matched to a gene: 1. This CDR3 spans 14 amino acids. This chain's CDR3 is CASSQDLAAGELFF. CDR3 DNA sequence: TGCGCCAGCAGCCAAGATCTAGCGGCCGGGGAGCTGTTTTTT.

This chain uses TRBV4-1 with TRBJ2-3; 11 positions match TRBD2. The J segment lost 2 bases and the V segment lost 1 base, leaving 2 bases of the junction unmatched. Germline lookup yields CDR1 MGHRA and CDR2 YSYEKL. This CDR3 spans 16 amino acids. CDR3 DNA sequence: TGCGCCAGCAGCCAAGCGGGACTAGCGGCCACAGATACGCAGTATTTT. Translating it yields CASSQAGLAATDTQYF.

The rearrangement uses TRBV5-8 and TRBJ1-5; TRBD1 might be the D (5 bases). V lost 2 bases, J lost 2 bases, and 11 bases lay in between. The length of the CDR3 is 15 residues. Germline lookup yields CDR1 SGHTS and CDR2 YDEGEE. CDR3 sequence reads: CASSFGGGGNQPQHF. The CDR3 nucleotides are TGTGCCAGCAGCTTCGGGGGAGGAGGCAATCAGCCCCAGCATTTT.

V gene TRBV2 combines with J gene TRBJ2-3; maybe TRBD2 (7 bases). The V end was cut by 8 bases, the J end by 2 bases, with 20 bases between. The CDR3 spans 16 residues. CDR1 is SNHLY, CDR2 FYNNEI, per germline. The CDR3 coding sequence is TGTGCCAGCTTCACGGAGGGGGGGGACTTCACAGATACGCAGTATTTT. Its translation is CASFTEGGDFTDTQYF.

The chain combines TRBV19 with TRBJ2-7; D perhaps matches TRBD1 (6 bases). There are 14 residues in the CDR3. Trimming removed 4 bases from V and 2 bases from J, with 12 bases in between. Germline V gene data show CDR1 as LNHDA and CDR2 as SQIVND (reference sequence). CDR3 nucleotide sequence: TGTGCCAGTAGTACCCGGACAGACACCTACGAGCAGTACTTC. Translating it yields CASSTRTDTYEQYF.

V and J are TRBV5-1 and TRBJ2-7, with 11 bases lining up with TRBD1. The CDR3 is 15 amino acids. V gave up 4 bases and J gave up 1 base; unmatched junction bases: 4. The germline CDR1 and CDR2 sequences are SGHRS and YFSETQ. This CDR3 is CASSVGQGGSYEQYF. The CDR3 coding sequence is TGCGCCAGCAGCGTGGGACAGGGGGGGTCCTACGAGCAGTACTTC.

The chain couples TRBV5-6 to TRBJ2-7; D is uncertain. This CDR3 comprises 13 residues. V was trimmed by 1 base and J by 3 bases, leaving 8 bases between them. The germline V gene has CDR1 SGHDT and CDR2 YYEEEE. The DNA of the CDR3 is TGTGCCAGCAGCTTGTCCCTTAACTACGAGCAGTACTTC. It translates to CASSLSLNYEQYF.

The chain uses TRBV7-8 and TRBJ1-6, with 7 bases identical to TRBD1. Germline CDR1 and CDR2: SGHVS and FQNEAQ. The CDR3 extends over 17 amino acids. Germline trimming cut 3 bases from V and 10 bases from J; bases unmatched to any gene: 15. The CDR3 DNA is TGTGCCAGCAGCTTCGTGACAGGGCTACCCCCACTCTCACCCCTCCACTTT. Protein sequence: CASSFVTGLPPLSPLHF.

The rearrangement uses TRBV4-1 and TRBJ2-3; 10 nucleotides match TRBD2. V was pared by 4 bases and J by 0 bases, with 13 bases of the junction left unmatched. Looked up from germline, CDR1 is MGHRA and CDR2 is YSYEKL. This CDR3 has 19 amino acids. The CDR3 DNA reads as TGCGCCAGCAGCCTGCGCGGGCTAGCGGGGGTCCCTAGCACAGATACGCAGTATTTT. Translation gives CASSLRGLAGVPSTDTQYF.

This clone was counted a single time. The V gene is TRBV11-1, the J gene TRBJ2-1; D is possibly TRBD2 (6 bases). Between the trimmed V and J ends, which lost 5 bases and 0 bases, there was a span of 17 bases. CDR3 length: 17 amino acids. Germline lookup yields CDR1 SGHAT and CDR2 FQDESV (reference sequence). CDR3 protein: CASSPRDSMSSYNEQFF. The CDR3 DNA reads TGTGCCAGCAGCCCCAGGGACTCCATGAGCTCCTACAATGAGCAGTTCTTC. Using reference TRBV11-1 and TRBJ2-1 for the parts outside the CDR3, the full variable domain is EAEVAQSPRYKITEKSQAVAFWCDPISGHATLYWYRQILGQGPELLVQFQDESVVDDSQLPKDRFSAERLKGVDSTLKIQPAELGDSAMYLCASSPRDSMSSYNEQFFGPGTRLTVL.

The CDR3 region has the DNA TGTGCCAGCAGTGAAGCCAGGGAGGGGAACACTGAAGCTTTCTTT. Translated, it gives CASSEAREGNTEAFF. The J gene is TRBJ1-1, the V gene TRBV6-1; TRBD1 is a possible D gene (5 bases). This CDR3 contains 15 residues. Per germline, CDR1 MNHNS and CDR2 SASEGT. V was trimmed by 0 bases and J by 1 base, leaving 9 bases between them.

The chain links TRBV19 to TRBJ1-5; 7 positions agree with TRBD1. The trim removed 7 bases at V and 4 bases at J, leaving 10 bases unmatched. The CDR3 runs to 15 residues. Germline V gene lookup returns CDR1 LNHDA and CDR2 SQIVND (reference sequence). The chain's CDR3 is CASMQTGLGNQPQHF. The CDR3 DNA follows: TGTGCCAGTATGCAGACAGGGTTGGGGAATCAGCCCCAGCATTTT.

The gene calls are TRBV4-3 and TRBJ2-7, with TRBD2 as a possible D gene (6 bases). Germline V gene lookup returns CDR1 LGHNA and CDR2 YSLEER. V gave up 2 bases and J gave up 7 bases, with 21 bases separating them. This CDR3 spans 16 amino acids. CDR3 sequence (DNA): TGCGCCAGCAGCCAAAACAGTCCTAGCGCATCTTGGGAGCAGTACTTC. Its protein is CASSQNSPSASWEQYF.

The chain employs TRBV5-1 and TRBJ1-4; 7 positions agree with TRBD1. The junction had 7 bases not matched to a gene; V was cut back by 6 bases and J by 5 bases. The CDR3 runs 14 residues. In germline, CDR1 is SGHRS, CDR2 YFSETQ. The CDR3 protein is CASNTGQRNEKLFF. The DNA of the CDR3 is TGCGCCAGCAACACGGGACAGCGGAATGAAAAACTGTTTTTT.

The V and J genes are TRBV11-2 and TRBJ2-4, with 7 bases lining up with TRBD1. Germline V lookup: CDR1 SGHAT, CDR2 FQNNGV. V was clipped by 2 bases and J by 1 base; unmatched bases: 11. The CDR3 spans 18 residues. The CDR3, as DNA: TGTGCCAGCAGCTTACCGGGGTTCCAGGGGGTTGCCAAAAACATTCAGTACTTC. Translated: CASSLPGFQGVAKNIQYF.

The J gene is TRBJ2-7, the V gene TRBV10-3; D possibly corresponds to TRBD2 (6 bases). The CDR3 length is 15 residues. Trimming removed 0 bases from V and 3 bases from J, with 12 bases in between. Germline CDR1 reads ENHRY; CDR2 reads SYGVKD. CDR3: CAISESKGTDYEQYF. CDR3 in DNA: TGTGCCATCAGTGAGTCGAAGGGGACTGACTACGAGCAGTACTTC.

The chain joins TRBV28 to TRBJ1-4; D remains ambiguous. This CDR3 region has 13 residues. V was pared by 3 bases and J by 7 bases, with 9 bases between. Per germline, CDR1 MDHEN and CDR2 SYDVKM. CDR3 DNA: TGTGCCAGCAGTTTTGGAGACTTTGAAAAACTGTTTTTT. It specifies CASSFGDFEKLFF.